This is a list of T cell receptor beta chains from one sample in a study of blood T cell repertoires in COVID-19. Generated by immunoSEQ multiplex PCR, the TCRdb table keeps only in-frame clones and is missing some. The data show 180,000 or so clones, approximately 91% seen once. The sequencing sample was made of PBMCs or T cells enriched from blood (not recorded which). These receptors originate from a young woman who had recovered from COVID-19. Each CDR3 is given with its conserved first and last residue. A D gene is named only where the DNA matches it firmly. The size entry is marked missing in some rows and otherwise reads once, few, many or a size class.

>-|15|TRBJ1-2|TRBV24-1|TRBD1
CATSDPSGTGEGYTF
TGTGCCACCAGTGACCCTTCCGGGACAGGGGAAGGCTACACCTTC
>-|14|TRBJ1-4|TRBV28|-
CASSRPARAGKLFF
TGTGCCAGCAGTCGTCCGGCACGGGCGGGAAAACTGTTTTTT
>-|13|TRBJ1-2|TRBV3-1/TRBV3-2|-
CASSPRGRRGYTF
TGTGCCAGCAGTCCCAGGGGCCGACGGGGCTACACCTTC
>-|14|TRBJ2-5|TRBV28|-
CASSSIAGPKAQYF
TGTGCCAGCTCCTCCATCGCAGGTCCGAAAGCCCAGTACTTC
>-|12|TRBJ1-1|TRBV7-9|TRBD1
CASSRDRESAFF
TGTGCCAGCAGCCGGGACAGGGAGTCAGCTTTCTTT
>-|14|TRBJ2-7|TRBV18|TRBD1
CASSPGGQGNEQYF
TGTGCCAGCTCACCTGGGGGACAGGGAAACGAGCAGTACTTC
>-|15|TRBJ2-7|TRBV27|-
CASRVRGLSGYEQYF
TGTGCCAGCAGAGTAAGGGGGTTATCTGGATACGAGCAGTACTTC
>-|17|TRBJ2-5|TRBV2|-
CASRKRLLAGDQETQYF
TGTGCCAGCAGGAAAAGATTACTAGCTGGGGACCAAGAGACCCAGTACTTC
>-|13|TRBJ1-5|TRBV27|-
CASSHRDDQPQHF
TGTGCCAGCAGCCACAGGGATGATCAGCCCCAGCATTTT
>-|14|TRBJ2-2|TRBV11-3|-
CASSLGPPTGELFF
TGTGCCAGCAGCTTAGGGCCGCCGACCGGGGAGCTGTTTTTT
>-|13|TRBJ2-5|TRBV2|-
CASEETRGETQYF
TGTGCCAGCGAAGAGACTAGAGGAGAGACCCAGTACTTC
>-|14|TRBJ1-5|TRBV28|TRBD1
CASRFDRGWQPQHF
TGTGCCAGCAGGTTCGACAGGGGTTGGCAGCCCCAGCATTTT
>-|15|TRBJ2-5|TRBV15|-
CATSRGVEIQETQYF
TGTGCCACCAGCAGAGGGGTGGAGATCCAAGAGACCCAGTACTTC
>-|16|TRBJ1-1|TRBV28|-
CASSTGGGPVENEAFF
TGTGCCAGCAGCACGGGGGGGGGTCCGGTGGAGAATGAAGCTTTCTTT
>once|16|TRBJ2-7|TRBV28|-
CASSPPIGARPYEQYF
TGTGCCAGCAGTCCACCGATAGGGGCTCGACCCTACGAGCAGTACTTC
>-|14|TRBJ2-5|TRBV7-2|-
CASSFSRAGRTQYF
TGTGCCAGCAGCTTTAGTCGTGCGGGGCGGACCCAGTACTTC
>-|18|TRBJ2-6|TRBV7-9|TRBD1
CASSRMATGNAGANVLTF
TGTGCCAGCAGCCGGATGGCGACAGGGAATGCTGGGGCCAACGTCCTGACTTTC
>-|15|TRBJ1-5|TRBV6-5|TRBD1
CATELGQGMGRPQHF
TGTGCCACCGAACTAGGACAGGGAATGGGTAGGCCCCAGCATTTT
>-|13|TRBJ1-2|TRBV27|-
CASSTRTDYGYTF
TGTGCCAGCAGTACGCGGACAGACTATGGCTACACCTTC
>once|14|TRBJ2-1|TRBV7-8|TRBD2
CASTQQGGLAGQFF
TGTGCCAGCACCCAACAGGGGGGACTAGCGGGCCAGTTCTTC
>-|15|TRBJ1-1|TRBV7-2|TRBD1
CASSPRDSMNTEAFF
TGTGCCAGCAGCCCCCGGGACAGCATGAACACTGAAGCTTTCTTT
>-|14|TRBJ2-3|TRBV5-1|TRBD1
CASSAGQGTDTQYF
TGCGCCAGCAGCGCCGGACAGGGCACAGATACGCAGTATTTT
>-|15|TRBJ2-5|TRBV12-5|-
CASGSYSGGEETQYF
TGTGCTAGTGGTTCCTACTCAGGAGGGGAGGAGACCCAGTACTTC
>-|16|TRBJ2-3|TRBV13|TRBD2
CASSQSRGRAGDTQYF
TGTGCCAGCAGCCAGAGTCGGGGGAGGGCCGGAGATACGCAGTATTTT